This T cell receptor (beta chain) emerged from a study of shared clonotypes between healthy human individuals. Unsorted samples drew genomic DNA from tens of millions of PBMCs. Genomic DNA of every subset was divided equally among multiple immunoSEQ plates. The unsorted PBMC sample used ten immunoSEQ deep assay plates. How the authors handled the data: ImmunoSEQ junction-only sequences lacked quality scores, so their filtering differed. Only in-frame clones appear in the TCRdb table, and some are missing; sequencing was by immunoSEQ multiplex PCR. The DNA gave D and trimming, while V, J and clone size come from that table. The sample yields about 490,000 clones, over 65% seen once. Deletions cut 2 bases from V and 7 bases from J, with 18 bases between. CDR3 length: 15 amino acids. The germline V gene encodes CDR1 LNHDA and CDR2 SQIVND (reference sequence).

The V gene is TRBV19, the J gene TRBJ2-7; weak D call: TRBD1 (5 bases). The source of this sequence is a woman aged 40 to 50 in good health. Some clones in this sample may be carry-over from other donors' samples. Sequenced input: PBMCs. CDR3 in DNA: TGTGCCAGTAGTATACAGTGGGGCTCATCCCGAGAGCAGTACTTC. Translating it yields CASSIQWGSSREQYF.